Reported below is one T cell receptor (beta chain). V shed 5 bases and J shed 7 bases, with 11 bases lying between them. This CDR3 region has 12 residues. Preparation of the TCRbeta library was carried out with unique molecular identifiers. Each CDR3 protein gets one entry after TCRdb re-called the PCR reads with MiXCR. The sample yields approximately 520,000 distinct CDR3 sequences, roughly 33% seen once. The sample belongs to a study of T-cell reconstitution after alpha-beta-depleted transplantation in children. The chain joins TRBV12-3 or TRBV12-4 to TRBJ2-5; D gene unclear. This specimen was PBMCs from the stem cell graft donor, taken from the stem cell graft. The receptor was isolated from a human donor who donated a stem cell graft to a child with aplastic anemia. CDR3 loop: CASSPPFGTQYF. In DNA form, the CDR3 reads TGTGCCAGCAGTCCTCCTTTTGGGACCCAGTACTTC.